The 30 T cell receptor beta chains below were found in one sample sequenced in a study of OX40 agonist ivuxolimab in advanced cancers. Library method: the immunoSEQ multiplex PCR assay. TCRdb holds this immuneACCESS table with in-frame rearrangements only. Some clones are missing; in checked studies, unresolved V genes explain under half, and the rest has no known cause. For this sample there are 90,000 to 150,000 clones; around 89% appear just once. Roughly 0.59% of the sample is in the top ten clones. The material was CD4+ or CD8+ T cells sorted from blood, obtained in a trial of the OX40 agonist ivuxolimab. These receptors originate from an adult with an advanced solid tumor such as melanoma, head and neck, liver or kidney cancer.

The chain couples TRBV6-1 to TRBJ2-2; no clear D. The V end was cut by 5 bases, the J end by 7 bases, with 8 bases between. The CDR3 is made up of 12 amino acids. Germline V lookup: CDR1 MNHNS, CDR2 SASEGT. CDR3 sequence: CASSFYGGELFF. CDR3 bases: TGTGCCAGCAGTTTCTACGGCGGGGAGCTGTTTTTT.

The chain joins TRBV19 to TRBJ2-3, with D perhaps matching TRBD2 (6 bases). Germline CDR1 reads LNHDA; CDR2 reads SQIVND (reference sequence). There are 16 residues in the CDR3. V was shortened by 4 bases and J by 4 bases, with 18 bases between the two germline ends. In DNA form, the CDR3 reads TGTGCCAGTAGTACCCGGGGAGGAGCGACATCAGATACGCAGTATTTT. Encoded protein: CASSTRGGATSDTQYF.

V is TRBV7-9 and J is TRBJ2-7; 9 nucleotides match TRBD1. Germline lookup yields CDR1 SEHNR and CDR2 FQNEAQ (reference sequence). The CDR3 sequence is 15 residues long. The trim removed 7 bases at V and 4 bases at J, leaving 11 bases unmatched. CDR3 loop: CASTPSGTGPYEQYF. The DNA for the CDR3 is TGTGCCAGCACCCCGTCCGGGACAGGGCCTTACGAGCAGTACTTC.

J is TRBJ2-1 and V is TRBV29-1, with D possibly matching TRBD2 (6 bases). The V gene's germline CDR1 is SQVTM and CDR2 ANQGSEA. The CDR3 has 11 residues. V was cut by 7 bases and J by 4 bases, with 8 bases left in between. Here the CDR3 reads CSGGVYNEQFF. CDR3 bases: TGCAGCGGGGGGGTATACAATGAGCAGTTCTTC.

The chain couples TRBV4-2 to TRBJ1-3; tentatively, D is TRBD1 (6 bases). In germline, CDR1 is LGHNA, CDR2 YNFKEQ. V was shortened by 0 bases and J by 0 bases, with 12 bases between the two germline ends. The CDR3 is made up of 17 amino acids. The CDR3 DNA reads TGTGCCAGCAGCCAAGAGGCCAGGGGCATCTCTGGAAACACCATATATTTT. Its protein product is CASSQEARGISGNTIYF.

This clone was picked up one time. V and J are TRBV5-8 and TRBJ2-2; 11 bases map to TRBD2. The CDR3 loop spans 19 amino acids. The V segment lost 1 base and the J segment 4 bases; nucleotides outside the gene matches: 12. CDR1 and CDR2 from the germline V gene are SGHTS and YDEGEE. Written as DNA, the CDR3 is TGTGCCAGCAGCTTGCGTTTAAACCGACTAGCGGGGACCACCGGGGAGCTGTTTTTT. Residues: CASSLRLNRLAGTTGELFF.

The chain has TRBV6-6 and TRBJ2-7, with D hard to call. CDR1 is MNHNY, CDR2 SVGAGI, per germline (reference sequence). The V gene lost 4 bases and the J gene lost 7 bases, with 14 bases spanning the gap. The CDR3 extends over 13 amino acids. The CDR3 DNA reads as TGTGCCAGCAGTTCTACCTTGGACGGAGAGCAGTACTTC. Translated: CASSSTLDGEQYF.

V and J are TRBV11-3 and TRBJ1-1, with D tentatively TRBD1 (5 bases). V shed 3 bases and J shed 4 bases, with 12 bases lying between them. Germline V gene sequence: CDR1 SGHNT, CDR2 YENEEA. This CDR3 has 14 residues. The CDR3 bases are TGTGCCAGCAGCTTTAGCGGCGGGGGCACTGAAGCTTTCTTT. It specifies CASSFSGGGTEAFF.

The chain combines TRBV28 with TRBJ1-5; TRBD1 agrees at 7 bases. This CDR3 is 15 amino acids long. V gave up 7 bases and J gave up 3 bases; unmatched junction bases: 9. Germline CDR1 and CDR2: MDHEN and SYDVKM. The CDR3 loop reads CASKRPGQFNQPQHF. CDR3 DNA sequence: TGTGCCAGCAAAAGACCGGGACAGTTCAATCAGCCCCAGCATTTT.

This sequence joins TRBV9 and TRBJ2-5; TRBD1 is a possible D gene (6 bases). V was shortened by 3 bases and J by 1 base, with 16 bases between the two germline ends. The germline V gene encodes CDR1 SGDLS and CDR2 YYNGEE. The CDR3 has 16 residues. For the CDR3, the DNA is TGTGCCAGCAGCGCCGACGGAGTCAGGGGCCAAGAGACCCAGTACTTC. Translation gives CASSADGVRGQETQYF.

The rearrangement links TRBV19 to TRBJ2-7; D is possibly TRBD2 (6 bases). The CDR3 runs to 14 residues. Trimming cost V 8 bases and J 2 bases, with 16 bases left between them. Germline lookup yields CDR1 LNHDA and CDR2 SQIVND (reference sequence). CDR3 in DNA: TGTGCCAGTCGCGATGTGGGGGGACCCTACGAGCAGTACTTC. This translates into CASRDVGGPYEQYF.

The chain joins TRBV7-2 to TRBJ2-3, with 8 bases identical to TRBD1. Trimming at V came to 1 base and at J to 3 bases, leaving 3 bases not matched to a gene. Germline V gene data show CDR1 as SGHTA and CDR2 as FQGNSA. The CDR3 loop spans 15 amino acids. The CDR3 region is CASSLGTGSTDTQYF. CDR3 DNA sequence: TGTGCCAGCAGCTTAGGGACAGGGAGTACAGATACGCAGTATTTT.

In this sample, this clone turned up once. The chain links TRBV4-2 to TRBJ2-7; the D is unclear. Germline V CDR1 and CDR2: LGHNA, YNFKEQ. V was clipped by 0 bases and J by 4 bases, with 13 bases between them. This CDR3 spans 15 amino acids. CDR3 region: CASSQDRSGLYEQYF. CDR3 DNA: TGTGCCAGCAGCCAAGATCGATCCGGGCTGTACGAGCAGTACTTC.

The chain links TRBV4-1 to TRBJ2-7, with 7 positions matching TRBD1. With V trimmed by 1 base and J by 2 bases, 8 bases remained unmatched. Per the germline V gene, CDR1 is MGHRA and CDR2 is YSYEKL. The CDR3 covers 16 residues. The CDR3 loop is CASSQVWGQRAYEQYF. CDR3 DNA sequence: TGCGCCAGCAGCCAAGTTTGGGGACAGAGAGCCTACGAGCAGTACTTC.

This chain joins TRBV28 and TRBJ2-6; 7 positions match TRBD1. The CDR3 loop spans 18 amino acids. The trim removed 6 bases at V and 2 bases at J, leaving 13 bases unmatched. CDR1 is MDHEN, CDR2 SYDVKM, per germline. The CDR3 bases are TGTGCCAGCAGACCTAGACAGGGTACAAAGCCTGGGGCCAACGTCCTGACTTTC. Its translation: CASRPRQGTKPGANVLTF.

The chain joins TRBV6-5 to TRBJ1-6; weak D call: TRBD1 (6 bases). V lost 6 bases and J 5 bases, leaving 11 bases between the germline ends. CDR1 is MNHEY and CDR2 is SVGAGI in the germline V gene. This CDR3 spans 14 amino acids. CDR3 region: CASRVDRDNSPLHF. The CDR3 region has the DNA TGTGCCAGCAGGGTGGACAGAGATAATTCACCCCTCCACTTT.

The chain combines TRBV6-5 with TRBJ1-2; 7 bases match TRBD1. The length of the CDR3 is 14 residues. The V gene end was trimmed by 7 bases and the J gene end by 1 base; junction bases not matched to a gene: 6. The germline V gene has CDR1 MNHEY and CDR2 SVGAGI. CDR3: CASTDRRVNYGYTF. The CDR3 DNA reads as TGTGCCAGCACGGACAGGCGAGTTAACTATGGCTACACCTTC.

The chain links TRBV7-9 to TRBJ2-7; 10 bases are shared with TRBD1. Trimming removed 2 bases from V and 7 bases from J; junction bases left unmatched: 8. CDR3 length: 15 amino acids. Looked up from germline, CDR1 is SEHNR and CDR2 is FQNEAQ (reference sequence). The CDR3 here is CASSLMWDRGEEQYF. The CDR3 DNA reads TGTGCCAGCAGCTTAATGTGGGACAGGGGAGAGGAGCAGTACTTC.

Comments on this clone: At one boundary the junction diverges from the germline segment, which might be a read error. The genes are TRBV30 and TRBJ2-2; D is ambiguous. CDR1 is GTSNPN, CDR2 SVGIG, per germline (reference sequence). CDR3 size: 12 residues. The CDR3 here is CAWRVNTGELFF. CDR3 DNA: TGTGCCTGGCGTGTAAACACCGGGGAGCTGTTTTTT.

The chain couples TRBV9 to TRBJ2-1; 8 bases map to TRBD1. Germline CDR1 reads SGDLS; CDR2 reads YYNGEE. The CDR3 loop spans 18 amino acids. Trimming removed 0 bases from V and 5 bases from J; junction bases left unmatched: 13. CDR3 amino acids: CASSVAPMDRVVHNEQFF. CDR3 bases: TGTGCCAGCAGCGTAGCTCCCATGGACAGGGTAGTCCACAATGAGCAGTTCTTC.

The genes are TRBV7-8 and TRBJ2-3; TRBD1 agrees at 7 bases. The CDR3 extends over 14 amino acids. V shed 5 bases, J shed 8 bases, and the junction held 10 bases outside the gene matches. CDR1 is SGHVS and CDR2 is FQNEAQ in the germline V gene. CDR3 bases: TGTGCCAGCAGCCTATCTAGATCAGGGGGTACGCAGTATTTT. This gives the protein CASSLSRSGGTQYF. The variable domain in full, completed from reference TRBV7-8 and TRBJ2-3, reads GAGVSQSPRYKVAKRGQDVALRCDPISGHVSLFWYQQALGQGPEFLTYFQNEAQLDKSGLPSDRFFAERPEGSVSTLKIQRTQQEDSAVYLCASSLSRSGGTQYFGPGTRLTVL.

The rearrangement uses TRBV29-1 and TRBJ1-5; D is undetermined. The CDR3 sequence is 14 residues long. Trimming stripped 4 bases from V and 0 bases from J, with 10 bases between. From germline, CDR1 is SQVTM and CDR2 ANQGSEA. DNA of the CDR3: TGCAGCGTTGGTCTCACAAATAGCAATCAGCCCCAGCATTTT. Amino acid sequence: CSVGLTNSNQPQHF.

The chain combines TRBV4-1 with TRBJ1-2; no firm D call. V was pared by 6 bases and J by 0 bases, with 23 bases between. The CDR3 is 18 residues long. In germline, CDR1 is MGHRA, CDR2 YSYEKL. As DNA, the CDR3 is TGCGCCAGCAGGCCAAGACCCTTTCGGACGGATACTAACTATGGCTACACCTTC. It specifies CASRPRPFRTDTNYGYTF.

The chain employs TRBV30 and TRBJ1-4; D is uncertain. The CDR3 covers 14 residues. Trimming removed 3 bases at V and 11 bases at J, with 19 bases between. Per germline, CDR1 GTSNPN and CDR2 SVGIG (reference sequence). CDR3 amino acids: CAWRENIQMRKLFF. The CDR3 DNA reads TGTGCCTGGAGGGAAAACATTCAAATGAGGAAACTGTTTTTT.

The chain carries TRBV6-1 and TRBJ2-7; D not resolved. The V and J ends lost 8 bases and 2 bases respectively, with 13 bases between them. Looked up from germline, CDR1 is MNHNS and CDR2 is SASEGT. The CDR3 totals 13 residues. The DNA for the CDR3 is TGTGCCAGCGATAGTACACGAACCTACGAGCAGTACTTC. It specifies CASDSTRTYEQYF.

The chain combines TRBV5-4 with TRBJ1-5; D is perhaps TRBD1 (6 bases). Germline V CDR1 and CDR2: SGHNT, YYREEE (reference sequence). V lost 4 bases and J lost 6, with 11 bases in between. The CDR3 is 13 amino acids. CDR3 amino acids: CASSPGEGQPQHF. The CDR3 DNA follows: TGTGCCAGCAGCCCAGGGGAGGGTCAGCCCCAGCATTTT.

This clone was found once. V gene TRBV5-6 combines with J gene TRBJ1-5; D is possibly TRBD1 (5 bases). The CDR3 covers 15 residues. Trimming cost V 4 bases and J 0 bases, with 11 bases left between them. Germline assignment: CDR1 SGHDT and CDR2 YYEEEE. As DNA, the CDR3 is TGTGCCAGCAGCCCCTACAGGTATAGCAATCAGCCCCAGCATTTT. This gives the protein CASSPYRYSNQPQHF.

This rearrangement joins TRBV4-3 to TRBJ1-5, with D possibly matching TRBD1 (6 bases). V was clipped by 0 bases and J by 6 bases, with 12 bases between them. CDR3 length: 15 residues. Germline V lookup: CDR1 LGHNA, CDR2 YSLEER. The CDR3 region has the DNA TGCGCCAGCAGCCAAGATCCACAGGGAAGTCAGCCCCAGCATTTT. Translation gives CASSQDPQGSQPQHF.

The chain links TRBV6-5 to TRBJ2-5; possible D gene TRBD2, 6 bases. V lost 0 bases, J lost 2 bases, and 13 bases lay in between. This CDR3 region has 16 residues. Germline V gene sequence: CDR1 MNHEY, CDR2 SVGAGI. CDR3 in DNA: TGTGCCAGCAGTTACTCGGAGGCGGGGATACAAGAGACCCAGTACTTC. This codes for CASSYSEAGIQETQYF.

The chain employs TRBV9 and TRBJ2-2; 8 bases map to TRBD2. The J segment lost 6 bases and the V segment lost 0 bases, leaving 7 bases of the junction unmatched. Germline lookup yields CDR1 SGDLS and CDR2 YYNGEE. The CDR3 is 16 amino acids. The CDR3: CASSVVDSGGSGELFF. CDR3 in DNA: TGTGCCAGCAGCGTAGTAGACAGCGGGGGATCCGGGGAGCTGTTTTTT.